A selection of T cell receptor beta chains follows, all from one sample in a study of blood T cells in healthy people across ages. A single record per CDR3 protein comes from TCRdb applying MiXCR to the 5' RACE reads. The sample lists roughly 2 million distinct CDR3 sequences, roughly 49% occurring once. Sequencing was performed on blood. The receptors come from a woman between 35 and 50 years old in good health. Both conserved end residues are part of each CDR3. The order of the fields is CDR3 protein, CDR3 DNA, D gene, clone size, V gene, J gene. The D gene is left open where the match is weak. The size entry is marked missing in some rows and otherwise reads once, few, many or a size class.

CDR3aa: CASSFPSGGSSYNEQFF
CDR3nt: TGTGCCAGCAGCTTCCCCAGCGGGGGGAGCTCCTACAATGAGCAGTTCTTC
d_gene: TRBD2
abundance: NA
v_gene: TRBV7-2
j_gene: TRBJ2-1

CDR3aa: CASSLRQGWGEKLFF
CDR3nt: TGTGCCAGCAGCTTACGACAGGGTTGGGGTGAAAAACTGTTTTTT
d_gene: TRBD1
abundance: once
v_gene: TRBV13
j_gene: TRBJ1-4

CDR3aa: CASSQGGGLGGYTF
CDR3nt: TGCGCCAGCAGCCAAGGGGGGGGCCTAGGTGGCTACACCTTC
d_gene: NA
abundance: NA
v_gene: TRBV4-3
j_gene: TRBJ1-2

CDR3aa: CASSYGRGAYEQYF
CDR3nt: TGTGCCAGCAGTTATGGCAGGGGGGCCTACGAGCAGTACTTC
d_gene: NA
abundance: few
v_gene: TRBV6-5
j_gene: TRBJ2-7

CDR3aa: CASTRDRGRDEQFF
CDR3nt: TGTGCCAGCACTCGGGACAGGGGCAGGGATGAGCAGTTCTTC
d_gene: TRBD1
abundance: NA
v_gene: TRBV6-2/TRBV6-3
j_gene: TRBJ2-1

CDR3aa: CASSTRGQGYNEQFF
CDR3nt: TGTGCCAGCAGTACGCGGGGACAGGGCTATAATGAGCAGTTCTTC
d_gene: TRBD1
abundance: NA
v_gene: TRBV6-5
j_gene: TRBJ2-1

CDR3aa: CASSRVTATSDYGYTF
CDR3nt: TGCGCCAGCAGCCGAGTGACAGCGACCTCTGACTATGGCTACACCTTC
d_gene: NA
abundance: NA
v_gene: TRBV4-1
j_gene: TRBJ1-2

CDR3aa: CASSSPAGTQYF
CDR3nt: TGTGCCAGCAGCTCCCCCGCGGGGACCCAGTACTTC
d_gene: NA
abundance: NA
v_gene: TRBV7-2
j_gene: TRBJ2-5

CDR3aa: CASGLASGGSPYNEQFF
CDR3nt: TGTGCCAGCGGCTTAGCTAGCGGGGGTTCTCCCTACAATGAGCAGTTCTTC
d_gene: TRBD2
abundance: NA
v_gene: TRBV7-2
j_gene: TRBJ2-1

CDR3aa: CASSLIISGGRETQYF
CDR3nt: TGCGCCAGCAGCTTGATTATTAGCGGGGGACGAGAGACCCAGTACTTC
d_gene: TRBD2
abundance: NA
v_gene: TRBV5-1
j_gene: TRBJ2-5

CDR3aa: CASSFDQGGQETQYF
CDR3nt: TGCGCCAGCAGCTTTGATCAGGGCGGGCAAGAGACCCAGTACTTC
d_gene: NA
abundance: NA
v_gene: TRBV5-1
j_gene: TRBJ2-5

CDR3aa: CASSLMPSLGETQYF
CDR3nt: TGTGCCAGCAGCTTAATGCCTAGCCTGGGAGAGACCCAGTACTTC
d_gene: NA
abundance: NA
v_gene: TRBV7-3
j_gene: TRBJ2-5

CDR3aa: CASSVDQDSSTDTQYF
CDR3nt: TGTGCCAGCAGCGTAGATCAAGATTCTAGCACAGATACGCAGTATTTT
d_gene: NA
abundance: few
v_gene: TRBV9
j_gene: TRBJ2-3

CDR3aa: CASSQEERASTDTQYF
CDR3nt: TGTGCCAGCAGCCAAGAAGAAAGGGCAAGCACAGATACGCAGTATTTT
d_gene: NA
abundance: NA
v_gene: TRBV14
j_gene: TRBJ2-3

CDR3aa: CASSPLPGTNTEAFF
CDR3nt: TGTGCCAGCAGCCCTCTTCCAGGCACTAACACTGAAGCTTTCTTT
d_gene: NA
abundance: NA
v_gene: TRBV28
j_gene: TRBJ1-1

CDR3aa: CAGSKSGTTDTQYF
CDR3nt: TGCGCCGGAAGCAAGTCAGGGACGACAGATACGCAGTATTTT
d_gene: NA
abundance: NA
v_gene: TRBV5-1
j_gene: TRBJ2-3

CDR3aa: CASNSGKAYYEQYF
CDR3nt: TGTGCCAGCAACTCCGGGAAGGCTTACTACGAGCAGTACTTC
d_gene: NA
abundance: NA
v_gene: TRBV5-6
j_gene: TRBJ2-7

CDR3aa: CASSLEGLNTGELFF
CDR3nt: TGCGCCTCAAGCTTGGAAGGGTTGAACACCGGGGAGCTGTTTTTT
d_gene: NA
abundance: NA
v_gene: TRBV5-1
j_gene: TRBJ2-2

CDR3aa: CASGGENSYVQYF
CDR3nt: TGTGCCAGTGGGGGGGAGAACTCCTACGTGCAGTACTTC
d_gene: TRBD2
abundance: NA
v_gene: TRBV9
j_gene: TRBJ2-5

CDR3aa: CASSLVAGQGNSPLHF
CDR3nt: TGTGCCAGCAGCTTAGTTGCGGGACAGGGGAATTCACCCCTCCACTTT
d_gene: TRBD1
abundance: few
v_gene: TRBV7-9
j_gene: TRBJ1-6

CDR3aa: CASSLAWPAYEQYF
CDR3nt: TGTGCCAGCAGCTTAGCTTGGCCAGCCTACGAGCAGTACTTC
d_gene: NA
abundance: few
v_gene: TRBV7-9
j_gene: TRBJ2-7

CDR3aa: CSARDLASGGRTYEQYF
CDR3nt: TGCAGTGCTAGAGATCTCGCTAGCGGGGGGCGAACCTACGAGCAGTACTTC
d_gene: TRBD2
abundance: NA
v_gene: TRBV20-1
j_gene: TRBJ2-7

CDR3aa: CASSSSGSSPLHF
CDR3nt: TGCGCCAGCAGCTCTTCGGGATCCTCACCCCTCCACTTT
d_gene: NA
abundance: NA
v_gene: TRBV4-3
j_gene: TRBJ1-6

CDR3aa: CSARGRQGKQETQYF
CDR3nt: TGCAGTGCTAGAGGTAGACAGGGGAAGCAAGAGACCCAGTACTTC
d_gene: TRBD1
abundance: NA
v_gene: TRBV20-1
j_gene: TRBJ2-5

CDR3aa: CASSLGRTGGLGYEQYF
CDR3nt: TGTGCCAGCAGCTTGGGTCGGACAGGGGGCTTAGGGTACGAGCAGTACTTC
d_gene: TRBD1
abundance: NA
v_gene: TRBV7-2
j_gene: TRBJ2-7

CDR3aa: CASRVVGQPQHF
CDR3nt: TGTGCCAGCAGGGTTGTTGGACAGCCCCAGCATTTT
d_gene: NA
abundance: few
v_gene: TRBV2
j_gene: TRBJ1-5

CDR3aa: CASSGVLRETQYF
CDR3nt: TGTGCCAGCAGCGGAGTATTGCGAGAGACCCAGTACTTC
d_gene: NA
abundance: NA
v_gene: TRBV7-9
j_gene: TRBJ2-5

CDR3aa: CASSLYPGQGIGYTF
CDR3nt: TGTGCCAGCAGTTTATACCCCGGACAGGGGATCGGCTACACCTTC
d_gene: TRBD1
abundance: few
v_gene: TRBV27
j_gene: TRBJ1-2

CDR3aa: CASSLKPWGSNSNQPQHF
CDR3nt: TGTGCCAGCAGCTTAAAACCGTGGGGGAGTAATAGCAATCAGCCCCAGCATTTT
d_gene: NA
abundance: many
v_gene: TRBV7-8
j_gene: TRBJ1-5

CDR3aa: CASSQDHTGNQPQHF
CDR3nt: TGTGCCAGCAGCCAAGATCATACTGGCAATCAGCCCCAGCATTTT
d_gene: NA
abundance: NA
v_gene: TRBV4-2
j_gene: TRBJ1-5

CDR3aa: CASTSRAGWKNEQYF
CDR3nt: TGTGCCAGCACCTCCCGCGCTGGGTGGAAGAACGAGCAGTACTTC
d_gene: NA
abundance: few
v_gene: TRBV27
j_gene: TRBJ2-7

CDR3aa: CSARDIGTPSTDTQYF
CDR3nt: TGCAGTGCTAGAGACATCGGGACGCCAAGCACAGATACGCAGTATTTT
d_gene: NA
abundance: few
v_gene: TRBV20-1
j_gene: TRBJ2-3

CDR3aa: CASSFGTGRTEAFF
CDR3nt: TGTGCCAGCAGTTTTGGGACAGGGAGAACTGAAGCTTTCTTT
d_gene: TRBD1
abundance: NA
v_gene: TRBV12-3/TRBV12-4
j_gene: TRBJ1-1

CDR3aa: CASSLRENPQETQYF
CDR3nt: TGTGCCAGCAGCTTAAGGGAGAATCCACAAGAGACCCAGTACTTC
d_gene: NA
abundance: NA
v_gene: TRBV7-9
j_gene: TRBJ2-5